Reported below is one T cell receptor (beta chain). Its cognate antigen is unknown. The data are from a study of T cells in localized non-small cell lung cancer. Whole-study findings and limits: Adjacent lung held a median around 58 of the top 100 tumor clones. Peak T cell clonality was found in uninvolved adjacent lung, exceeding tumor. Density of T cells in blood, when higher, went with longer overall survival.

Libraries were prepared by immunoSEQ multiplex PCR; TCRdb keeps only in-frame clonotypes and omits some of them. The sample records about 19,000 clones, 80% to 95% being singletons. CDR3 length: 13 amino acids. The ends were cut back, 4 bases at V and 3 bases at J, with 10 bases in the middle. Germline loops: CDR1 KGHSH, CDR2 LQKENI. The sample was peripheral blood, taken before any cancer treatment. The rearrangement links TRBV18 to TRBJ2-7; no firm D call. The source of this sequence is a male donor aged 60 or older with stage I squamous cell lung carcinoma. CDR3 nucleotides: TGTGCCAGCTCACGTCTCGAGAACTACGAGCAGTACTTC. Translated: CASSRLENYEQYF.